This is a list of T cell receptor beta chains from one sample in a study of T cell responses to AZD1222 COVID-19 vaccine. Profiled with immunoSEQ multiplex PCR; TCRdb holds only in-frame clones, not every one. The sample has 89,000 or so clones, 80% to 90% seen once; the top ten hold roughly 15%. Sample: peripheral blood, taken on day 0 of AZD1222 vaccination. These receptors all stem from an adult in good health. Each CDR3 is given with its conserved first and last residue. Fields, in order: D gene, J gene, clone size, V gene, CDR3 DNA, CDR3 protein. D genes are given only for firm matches. The size field is filled for only some rows; it gives once, few, many or a size class.

d_gene: -; j_gene: TRBJ1-1; abundance: -; v_gene: TRBV6-5; CDR3nt: TGTGCCAGCTCGGGATGGGGTGCCACTGAAGCTTTCTTT; CDR3aa: CASSGWGATEAFF
d_gene: -; j_gene: TRBJ1-6; abundance: -; v_gene: TRBV10-3; CDR3nt: TGTGCCATCGGCCACCAAGGGGATTCACCCCTCCACTTT; CDR3aa: CAIGHQGDSPLHF
d_gene: TRBD1; j_gene: TRBJ2-2; abundance: -; v_gene: TRBV13; CDR3nt: TGTGCCAGCAGCTTCCGGGACAGGGGGCCCGGGGAGCTGTTTTTT; CDR3aa: CASSFRDRGPGELFF
d_gene: TRBD1; j_gene: TRBJ1-2; abundance: -; v_gene: TRBV3-1/TRBV3-2; CDR3nt: TGTGCCAGCAGCCAAGATTTAACCACAGGGGGTTGGGTTGGCTACACCTTC; CDR3aa: CASSQDLTTGGWVGYTF
d_gene: -; j_gene: TRBJ2-6; abundance: -; v_gene: TRBV5-1; CDR3nt: TGCGCCAGCAGCACCGGTGACTCTGGGGCCAACGTCCTGACTTTC; CDR3aa: CASSTGDSGANVLTF
d_gene: -; j_gene: TRBJ1-3; abundance: -; v_gene: TRBV19; CDR3nt: TGTGCCAGTAATTCCCAGACTGGAAACACCATATATTTT; CDR3aa: CASNSQTGNTIYF
d_gene: TRBD1; j_gene: TRBJ2-7; abundance: few; v_gene: TRBV28; CDR3nt: TGTGCCAGCAGTGGGGACAGGGGGCTCCCCTACGAGCAGTACTTC; CDR3aa: CASSGDRGLPYEQYF
d_gene: -; j_gene: TRBJ2-1; abundance: -; v_gene: TRBV5-1; CDR3nt: TGCGCCAGCAGCTTGGACGGGAGCTCCTACAATGAGCAGTTCTTC; CDR3aa: CASSLDGSSYNEQFF
d_gene: -; j_gene: TRBJ2-7; abundance: -; v_gene: TRBV27; CDR3nt: TGTGCCAGCAGCTCGGCCGTTAGGTTGAGGGAGCAGTACTTC; CDR3aa: CASSSAVRLREQYF
d_gene: TRBD1; j_gene: TRBJ2-3; abundance: -; v_gene: TRBV3-1/TRBV3-2; CDR3nt: TGTGCCAGCAGCCCGTGGACAGGGGGGCCCACAGATACGCAGTATTTT; CDR3aa: CASSPWTGGPTDTQYF
d_gene: TRBD2; j_gene: TRBJ2-1; abundance: -; v_gene: TRBV28; CDR3nt: TGTGCCAGCAGTTTAAGTCTAGCGGGAGGGATCTACAATGAGCAGTTCTTC; CDR3aa: CASSLSLAGGIYNEQFF
d_gene: -; j_gene: TRBJ1-4; abundance: once; v_gene: TRBV28; CDR3nt: TGTGCCAGCAAGGAGGCGGGGCCAAATGAAAAACTGTTTTTT; CDR3aa: CASKEAGPNEKLFF
d_gene: -; j_gene: TRBJ1-6; abundance: medium-sized; v_gene: TRBV12-5; CDR3nt: TGTGCTAGTGGTAACGACGCCCCGGGGGACTCACCCCTCCACTTT; CDR3aa: CASGNDAPGDSPLHF
d_gene: -; j_gene: TRBJ2-7; abundance: -; v_gene: TRBV5-1; CDR3nt: TGCGCCAGCAGTTCCGGGTCTCGCTACGAGCAGTACTTC; CDR3aa: CASSSGSRYEQYF
d_gene: -; j_gene: TRBJ1-1; abundance: -; v_gene: TRBV3-1/TRBV3-2; CDR3nt: TGTGCCAGCAGCCAAGGACACCCAAATTCTGAAGCTTTCTTT; CDR3aa: CASSQGHPNSEAFF
d_gene: -; j_gene: TRBJ1-5; abundance: -; v_gene: TRBV7-8; CDR3nt: TGTGCCAGCAGCTTACTCAGGGTCCCCAATCAGCCCCAGCATTTT; CDR3aa: CASSLLRVPNQPQHF